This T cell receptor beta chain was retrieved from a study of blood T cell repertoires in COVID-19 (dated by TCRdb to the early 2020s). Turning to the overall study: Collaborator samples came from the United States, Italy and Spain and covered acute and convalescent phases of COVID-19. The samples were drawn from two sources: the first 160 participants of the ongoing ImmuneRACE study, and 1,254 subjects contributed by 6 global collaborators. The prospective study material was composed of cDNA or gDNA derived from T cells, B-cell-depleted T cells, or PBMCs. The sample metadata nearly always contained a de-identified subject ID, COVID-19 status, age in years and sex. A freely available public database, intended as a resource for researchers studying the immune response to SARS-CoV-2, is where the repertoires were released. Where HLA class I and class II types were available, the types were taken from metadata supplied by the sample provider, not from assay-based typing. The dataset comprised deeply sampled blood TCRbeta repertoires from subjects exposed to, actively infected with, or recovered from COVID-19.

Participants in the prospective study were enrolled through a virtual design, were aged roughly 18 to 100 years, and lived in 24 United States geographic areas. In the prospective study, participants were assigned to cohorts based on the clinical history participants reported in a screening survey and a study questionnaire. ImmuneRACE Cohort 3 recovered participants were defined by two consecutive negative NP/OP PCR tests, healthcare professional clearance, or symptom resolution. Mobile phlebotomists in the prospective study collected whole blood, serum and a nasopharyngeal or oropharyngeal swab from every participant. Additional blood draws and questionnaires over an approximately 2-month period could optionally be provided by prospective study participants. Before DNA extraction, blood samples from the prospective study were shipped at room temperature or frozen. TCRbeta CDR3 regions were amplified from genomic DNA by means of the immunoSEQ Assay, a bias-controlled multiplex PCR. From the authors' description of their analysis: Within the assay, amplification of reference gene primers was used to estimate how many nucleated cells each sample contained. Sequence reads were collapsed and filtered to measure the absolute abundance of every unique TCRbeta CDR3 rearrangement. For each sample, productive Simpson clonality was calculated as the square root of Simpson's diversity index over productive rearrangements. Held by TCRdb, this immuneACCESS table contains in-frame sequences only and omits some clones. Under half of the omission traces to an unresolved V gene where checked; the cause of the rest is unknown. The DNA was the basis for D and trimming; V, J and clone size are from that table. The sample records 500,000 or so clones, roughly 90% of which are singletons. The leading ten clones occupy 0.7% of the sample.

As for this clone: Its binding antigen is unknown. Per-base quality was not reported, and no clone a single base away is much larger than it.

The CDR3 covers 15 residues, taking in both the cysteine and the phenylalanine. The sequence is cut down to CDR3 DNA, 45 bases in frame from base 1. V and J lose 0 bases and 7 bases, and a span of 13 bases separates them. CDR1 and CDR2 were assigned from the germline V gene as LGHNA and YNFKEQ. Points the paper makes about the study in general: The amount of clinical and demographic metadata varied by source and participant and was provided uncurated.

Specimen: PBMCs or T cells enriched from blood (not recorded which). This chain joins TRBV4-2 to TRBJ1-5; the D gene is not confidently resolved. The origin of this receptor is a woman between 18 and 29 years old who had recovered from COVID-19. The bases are TGTGCCAGCAGCCAAGAGGAGGCCCCCGAACAGCCCCAGCATTTT. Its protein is CASSQEEAPEQPQHF.